The following is a T cell receptor (beta chain) sequence with its context. The antigen is unknown. Using immunoSEQ multiplex PCR, the repertoire was profiled, and TCRdb retains in-frame clones only, with some absent. Here the sample spans roughly 36,000 clones, about 30% being singletons. The data belong to a study of sequential checkpoint blockade in melanoma. The study's findings and limits: Clinical benefit was about 30 times likelier when tumor T-cell fraction and clonality increased.

Treatment noted: randomized to nivolumab then ipilimumab (arm A) or the reverse (arm B). The receptor was isolated from a human donor with melanoma. The sample consisted of tumor tissue (inferred from file names), taken from a patient given nivolumab and ipilimumab in sequence.

CDR3 bases: TGTGCCAGTAGAATGTGGGAAACCATGAACACTGAAGCTTTCTTT. It codes for CASRMWETMNTEAFF. The V call is TRBV19, the J call TRBJ1-1, with D hard to call. The CDR3 extends over 15 amino acids. Deletions cut 6 bases from V and 0 bases from J, with 14 bases between. The germline V gene has CDR1 LNHDA and CDR2 SQIVND (reference sequence).